The 10 T cell receptor beta chains in this list originate from one sample, sequenced in a study of blood T cells in healthy people across ages (dated by TCRdb to the mid-2010s). Library method: 5' RACE. The run used an Illumina HiSeq 2500. A second about 7 to 11 cycle PCR used a sample-barcoded 5' primer and a J-beta primer mix. The public reads were reanalyzed by TCRdb: fastp trimming at Q25, MiXCR alignment, in-frame beta chains only. Rows merge per CDR3 protein into single entries with the most common DNA and genes. Counted in this sample were some 1.6 million distinct CDR3 sequences; about 35% of them appeared once. Around 10% of the sample is held by the ten biggest clonotypes. What was sequenced was blood. Receptor source: a woman in her twenties or thirties in good health.

The V and J genes are TRBV6-5 and TRBJ2-1; possibly TRBD2 for D (6 bases). The CDR3 extends over 13 amino acids. V lost 6 bases to trimming and J lost 6 bases, with 12 bases between them. Germline V gene data show CDR1 as MNHEY and CDR2 as SVGAGI. CDR3: CASSRGLVNEQFF. The CDR3 nucleotides are TGTGCCAGCAGCCGGGGACTCGTCAATGAGCAGTTCTTC.

This chain uses TRBV2 with TRBJ2-5; 8 bases line up with TRBD1. The trim removed 10 bases at V and 5 bases at J, leaving 12 bases unmatched. There are 14 residues in the CDR3. CDR1 and CDR2 (germline): SNHLY, FYNNEI. DNA for the CDR3: TGTGCCAATCAACTCCCAGGGGGCAGGGAGACCCAGTACTTC. The encoded protein is CANQLPGGRETQYF.

This sequence joins TRBV7-9 and TRBJ2-1, with D possibly TRBD1 on 6 matching bases. The V and J ends lost 4 bases and 4 bases respectively, with 11 bases between them. The CDR3 spans 14 residues. Germline V gene data show CDR1 as SEHNR and CDR2 as FQNEAQ (reference sequence). For the CDR3, the DNA is TGTGCCAGCAGCTCGATCGACAGGTACAATGAGCAGTTCTTC. Translation: CASSSIDRYNEQFF.

V and J are TRBV20-1 and TRBJ2-1; D is possibly TRBD1 (5 bases). The CDR3 has 14 residues. The germline V gene encodes CDR1 DFQATT and CDR2 SNEGSKA (reference sequence). V lost 5 bases, J lost 3 bases, and 14 bases lay in between. CDR3 DNA: TGCAGTGCTTCCCCGGACACGGTCTACAATGAGCAGTTCTTC. Translated, it gives CSASPDTVYNEQFF.

The chain employs TRBV7-9 and TRBJ1-2; 11 nucleotides line up with TRBD1. CDR1 is SEHNR, CDR2 FQNEAQ, per germline (reference sequence). The V segment lost 4 bases and the J segment 7 bases; nucleotides outside the gene matches: 8. CDR3 size: 15 residues. CDR3 DNA: TGTGCCAGCAGCTCAGGACAGGGGGCGCAGGGTGGCTACACCTTC. Translation: CASSSGQGAQGGYTF.

The chain recombines TRBV5-1 with TRBJ1-2; a possible D gene is TRBD1 (5 bases). With 3 bases removed from V and 8 bases from J, the gap between germline ends came to 20 bases. Germline V gene sequence: CDR1 SGHRS, CDR2 YFSETQ. This CDR3 has 15 residues. CDR3: CASSSSLVAGDGYTF. CDR3 DNA sequence: TGCGCCAGCAGCTCCTCCCTCGTGGCGGGGGACGGCTACACCTTC. The whole variable domain, remainder taken from reference TRBV5-1 and TRBJ1-2, is KAGVTQTPRYLIKTRGQQVTLSCSPISGHRSVSWYQQTPGQGLQFLFEYFSETQRNKGNFPGRFSGRQFSNSRSEMNVSTLELGDSALYLCASSSSLVAGDGYTFGSGTRLTVV.

The chain recombines TRBV5-1 with TRBJ2-3; possible D gene TRBD2, 5 bases. The CDR3 consists of 17 residues. The V gene's germline CDR1 is SGHRS and CDR2 YFSETQ. The ends were cut back, 4 bases at V and 0 bases at J, with 18 bases in the middle. CDR3: CASSLRVSGTSTDTQYF. CDR3 coding DNA: TGCGCCAGCAGCCTGCGAGTGAGCGGCACTAGCACAGATACGCAGTATTTT.

The table lists this clonotype with a few counts. The chain uses TRBV7-6 and TRBJ2-5; TRBD1 agrees at 7 bases. CDR3 size: 13 residues. The germline gives CDR1 SGHVS, CDR2 FNYEAQ. Germline trimming cut 5 bases from V and 3 bases from J; bases unmatched to any gene: 3. The CDR3 region is CASSTDREETQYF. In DNA, the CDR3 is TGTGCCAGCAGCACAGACAGGGAAGAGACCCAGTACTTC.

Only a few counts were recorded for this clonotype. This rearrangement joins TRBV15 to TRBJ2-7; D remains ambiguous. The CDR3 loop spans 16 amino acids. Germline V CDR1 and CDR2: LNHNV, YYDKDF (reference sequence). V dropped 0 bases and J dropped 7 bases, with 19 bases sitting between them. In DNA form, the CDR3 reads TGTGCCACCAGCAGAGATCAGAGTACCTACCTGGGAGAGCAGTACTTC. Protein product: CATSRDQSTYLGEQYF. Drawing the rest from reference TRBV15 and TRBJ2-7, the complete variable domain is DAMVIQNPRYQVTQFGKPVTLSCSQTLNHNVMYWYQQKSSQAPKLLFHYYDKDFNNEADTPDNFQSRRPNTSFCFLDIRSPGLGDTAMYLCATSRDQSTYLGEQYFGPGTRLTVT.

The J gene is TRBJ2-7, the V gene TRBV5-6; D may be TRBD2 (6 bases). Germline CDR1 is SGHDT and CDR2 is YYEEEE. V was shortened by 2 bases and J by 5 bases, with 20 bases between the two germline ends. CDR3 size: 16 residues. The DNA for the CDR3 is TGTGCCAGCAGCTTACGGGAGCGTTCCGTCTCGCACGAGCAGTACTTC. Its protein product is CASSLRERSVSHEQYF.